The 13 T cell receptor beta chains below were found in one sample sequenced in a study of molecular identifiers for immune sequencing clone quantification. Via MiXCR, TCRdb re-called the PCR reads, giving one row per CDR3 protein. The sample contains some 93,000 distinct CDR3 sequences, 21% of which appear only once. Material: naive CD8+ T cells from blood, with Jurkat cell RNA spiked in. Subset meaning: FACS-sorted CD8+CD4-CCR7+CD45RA+ naive T cells. The receptors derive from a human donor in good health. Some libraries in this study had Jurkat cell RNA spiked in.

This clonotype was seen ten or more times. The genes are TRBV19 and TRBJ2-3; D is undetermined. Germline CDR1 is LNHDA and CDR2 is SQIVND (reference sequence). CDR3 size: 13 residues. Trimming shortened V by 3 bases and J by 6 bases, and 10 bases separated the two germline ends. CDR3 residues: CASSMALMDTQYF. CDR3 nucleotide sequence: TGTGCCAGTAGTATGGCCCTTATGGATACGCAGTATTTT.

This clonotype was seen at least ten times. V usage is TRBV4-1 and J usage is TRBJ1-5; possibly TRBD1 for D (5 bases). There are 16 residues in the CDR3. Germline V lookup: CDR1 MGHRA, CDR2 YSYEKL. V was clipped by 0 bases and J by 7 bases, with 16 bases between them. In nucleotides, the CDR3 is TGCGCCAGCAGCCAAGATGGGCAGGGTCGAGGCCAGCCCCAGCATTTT. This codes for CASSQDGQGRGQPQHF.

This clonotype was counted at least ten times. J is TRBJ2-7 and V is TRBV6-5; 10 bases are a match to TRBD1. The germline V gene encodes CDR1 MNHEY and CDR2 SVGAGI. Losses at the gene ends were 4 bases for V and 2 bases for J; bases not matched to a gene: 5. The CDR3 runs 15 residues. CDR3 in DNA: TGTGCCAGCAGTTTATCCGGGACAGGGGCCTACGAGCAGTACTTC. Translating it yields CASSLSGTGAYEQYF.

Remarks on this clonotype: A much larger clone is a single base away; this may be a read error. The rearrangement links TRBV24-1 to TRBJ2-3; no clear D gene. CDR3 length equals 15 residues. Germline CDR1 reads KGHDR; CDR2 reads SFDVKD. DNA for the CDR3: TGTGCCATCAGTGCGACGGACCCTAGCACAGATACGCAGTATTTT. This codes for CAISATDPSTDTQYF.

This clonotype has just a few counts. The chain joins TRBV6-1 to TRBJ2-1; 8 bases align to TRBD2. This CDR3 contains 12 residues. The germline CDR1 and CDR2 sequences are MNHNS and SASEGT. With V trimmed by 6 bases and J by 10 bases, 5 bases remained unmatched. CDR3 in DNA: TGTGCCAGCAGGGACACTAGCGGCGAGCAGTTCTTC. Amino acid sequence: CASRDTSGEQFF.

This clonotype was observed many times. The rearrangement joins TRBV7-2 to TRBJ2-5; 7 nucleotides line up with TRBD2. The V gene end was trimmed by 5 bases and the J gene end by 1 base; junction bases not matched to a gene: 7. The CDR3 length is 15 residues. Germline V gives CDR1 SGHTA, CDR2 FQGNSA. CDR3 sequence (DNA): TGTGCCAGCAGCACCCTAGCGGACCTCCAAGAGACCCAGTACTTC. This sequence encodes CASSTLADLQETQYF.

With regard to this clonotype: This may be a read error: a much more frequent sequence differs by one nucleotide. The chain employs TRBV5-6 and TRBJ1-1; 11 bases match TRBD1. In germline, CDR1 is SGHDT, CDR2 YYEEEE. V gave up 10 bases and J gave up 4 bases; unmatched junction bases: 6. The CDR3 length is 13 residues. The CDR3 sequence is CACGGQGATEAFF. CDR3 DNA sequence: TGTGCCTGCGGCGGACAGGGGGCCACTGAAGCTTTCTTT.

This clonotype was picked up many times. The V gene is TRBV4-1, the J gene TRBJ2-7; TRBD2 matches at 11 bases. V dropped 1 base and J dropped 3; count of bases not matched to a gene: 5. Germline V lookup: CDR1 MGHRA, CDR2 YSYEKL. This CDR3 comprises 16 residues. CDR3 residues: CASSQGGLAEYYEQYF. The CDR3 nucleotides read TGCGCCAGCAGCCAAGGGGGACTAGCGGAGTACTACGAGCAGTACTTC.

The J gene is TRBJ1-1, the V gene TRBV30; TRBD1 matches at 8 bases. The J segment lost 4 bases and the V segment lost 2 bases, leaving 6 bases of the junction unmatched. The CDR3 extends over 14 amino acids. From germline, CDR1 is GTSNPN and CDR2 SVGIG (reference sequence). CDR3 sequence reads: CAWSFQGAITEAFF. For the CDR3, the DNA is TGTGCCTGGAGTTTTCAGGGGGCAATCACTGAAGCTTTCTTT.

Details on this clonotype: One end of the junction is discordant with germline, which a read error may explain. The V and J genes are TRBV7-9 and TRBJ1-5; no clear D gene. The germline CDR1 and CDR2 sequences are SEHNR and FQNEAQ (reference sequence). The CDR3 runs 14 residues. CDR3 residues: CASSLTSSSQPQHF. For the CDR3, the DNA is TGTGCCAGCAGCTTAACAAGCAGCAGTCAGCCCCAGCATTTT.

The CDR3 DNA reads TGTGCCAGCGGTACAACGGGGAACACTGAAGCTTTCTTT. Translated, it gives CASGTTGNTEAFF. The V and J genes are TRBV12-3 or TRBV12-4 and TRBJ1-1; D is ambiguous. The CDR3 contains 13 residues. The ends were cut back, 8 bases at V and 1 base at J, with 11 bases in the middle.

This clonotype occurred many times. The V gene is TRBV6-5, the J gene TRBJ2-7; TRBD1 aligns across 9 bases. Germline values: CDR1 MNHEY, CDR2 SVGAGI. The V gene end was trimmed by 7 bases and the J gene end by 5 bases; junction bases not matched to a gene: 12. CDR3 size: 15 residues. The CDR3 is CASTAAPGQGDEQYF. For the CDR3, the DNA is TGTGCCAGCACCGCTGCCCCGGGACAGGGCGACGAGCAGTACTTC.

This clonotype appeared many times. This chain links TRBV28 with TRBJ2-7, with TRBD2 matching over 11 bases. Per the germline V gene, CDR1 is MDHEN and CDR2 is SYDVKM. The CDR3 has 17 amino acids. With V trimmed by 6 bases and J by 0 bases, 10 bases remained unmatched. CDR3 sequence (DNA): TGTGCCAGCAGCTCGGGACTAGCGGCCTCCCCCTCCTACGAGCAGTACTTC. Amino acids: CASSSGLAASPSYEQYF. Combining the CDR3 with reference TRBV28 and TRBJ2-7 gives the whole variable domain DVKVTQSSRYLVKRTGEKVFLECVQDMDHENMFWYRQDPGLGLRLIYFSYDVKMKEKGDIPEGYSVSREKKERFSLILESASTNQTSMYLCASSSGLAASPSYEQYFGPGTRLTVT.